These 2 T cell receptor beta chains share one sample of origin, sequenced in a study of breast tumors, draining lymph nodes, adjacent tissues. TCRdb analysed the multiplex PCR reads with MiXCR anew, one entry per CDR3 protein. The profile shows over 250,000 distinct CDR3 sequences, roughly 30% of them singletons. Axillary draining lymph nodes of breast cancer patients supplied the node samples. Sample: axillary lymph node tissue. Receptors originate from a female donor with breast cancer. Some clones in this sample may be carry-over from other donors' samples.

Ten or more counts support this clonotype. The chain recombines TRBV5-5 with TRBJ2-6, with D perhaps given as TRBD1 or TRBD2 (5 bases each). Germline V gene sequence: CDR1 SGHKS, CDR2 YYEKEE (reference sequence). This CDR3 has 18 residues. V dropped 0 bases and J dropped 2 bases, with 15 bases sitting between them. The CDR3 nucleotides read TGTGCCAGCAGCTTGGGACCTTTGAGGGGCCCTGGGGCCAACGTCCTGACTTTC. Translation gives CASSLGPLRGPGANVLTF.

In this sample, this clonotype turned up many times. The gene calls are TRBV19 and TRBJ1-3; 8 positions agree with TRBD1. V trimming: 8 bases; J trimming: 0 bases; junction bases outside the gene matches: 6. The CDR3 contains 15 residues. The V gene's germline CDR1 is LNHDA and CDR2 SQIVND (reference sequence). CDR3 amino acids: CASRDRSLSGNTIYF. CDR3 coding DNA: TGTGCCAGTCGGGACAGGTCTCTCTCTGGAAACACCATATATTTT.